A single sample is the source of the 32 T cell receptor beta chains below, sequenced in a study of control samples from healthy donors and cancer patients. TCRdb keeps only in-frame clones here, not all; method: immunoSEQ multiplex PCR. The sample lists roughly 83,000 clones; roughly 82% were seen once. The sequenced sample was blood. Receptors originate from a woman aged 55-69 years in good health.

This clone is a singleton in its sample. This chain connects TRBV15 to TRBJ2-1; TRBD2 matches at 15 bases. The CDR3 is 15 amino acids. The germline V gene has CDR1 LNHNV and CDR2 YYDKDF (reference sequence). V lost 8 bases and J lost 4; bases outside the gene matches: 3. The CDR3 loop reads CATLGTSGRYNEQFF. The CDR3, as DNA: TGTGCCACCCTGGGGACTAGCGGGAGGTACAATGAGCAGTTCTTC. The complete variable domain, with remaining parts taken from reference TRBV15 and TRBJ2-1, reads DAMVIQNPRYQVTQFGKPVTLSCSQTLNHNVMYWYQQKSSQAPKLLFHYYDKDFNNEADTPDNFQSRRPNTSFCFLDIRSPGLGDTAMYLCATLGTSGRYNEQFFGPGTRLTVL.

V and J are TRBV18 and TRBJ2-1, with 9 bases aligning to TRBD2. V was pared by 6 bases and J by 4 bases, with 7 bases of the junction left unmatched. The germline gives CDR1 KGHSH, CDR2 LQKENI. There are 15 residues in the CDR3. For the CDR3, the DNA is TGTGCCAGCTCTGCGACTAGCGGCACTTACAATGAGCAGTTCTTC. Translated, it gives CASSATSGTYNEQFF.

The gene calls are TRBV4-2 and TRBJ2-3, with no clear D. CDR1 and CDR2 from the germline V gene are LGHNA and YNFKEQ. Trimming shortened V by 4 bases and J by 5 bases, and 13 bases separated the two germline ends. There are 14 residues in the CDR3. Written as DNA, the CDR3 is TGTGCCAGCAGCCCAGAAAGTAGGGAAGATACGCAGTATTTT. Translating gives CASSPESREDTQYF.

This clone has just one count. The J gene is TRBJ1-2, the V gene TRBV6-5; possible D gene TRBD1, 6 bases. Germline V gene data show CDR1 as MNHEY and CDR2 as SVGAGI. V lost 3 bases and J lost 8, with 13 bases in between. CDR3 length: 13 residues. The CDR3 loop is CASSYLGAGGYTF. The CDR3 DNA is TGTGCCAGCAGTTATTTGGGGGCTGGCGGCTACACCTTC.

This clone was found a few times. The chain uses TRBV30 and TRBJ1-6; tentative D call: TRBD1 (5 bases). V lost 5 bases to trimming and J lost 7 bases, with 30 bases between them. The CDR3 contains 19 residues. Germline V gives CDR1 GTSNPN, CDR2 SVGIG (reference sequence). The CDR3 sequence: CAWDAAGTWVFGRNSPLHF. CDR3 nucleotide sequence: TGTGCCTGGGACGCCGCCGGGACCTGGGTATTCGGGAGGAATTCACCCCTCCACTTT.

The V call is TRBV5-1, the J call TRBJ2-1; TRBD2 matches at 9 bases. V gave up 0 bases and J gave up 7 bases; unmatched junction bases: 5. The CDR3 is 15 residues long. Germline V CDR1 and CDR2: SGHRS, YFSETQ. DNA for the CDR3: TGCGCCAGCAGCTTGGGTGCGGGAGGGCTTAATGAGCAGTTCTTC. This translates into CASSLGAGGLNEQFF. The variable domain in full, completed from reference TRBV5-1 and TRBJ2-1, reads KAGVTQTPRYLIKTRGQQVTLSCSPISGHRSVSWYQQTPGQGLQFLFEYFSETQRNKGNFPGRFSGRQFSNSRSEMNVSTLELGDSALYLCASSLGAGGLNEQFFGPGTRLTVL.

The V call is TRBV6-4, the J call TRBJ2-1, with 7 bases fitting TRBD2. V lost 4 bases and J lost 6; bases outside the gene matches: 9. The CDR3 is made up of 15 amino acids. CDR1 MRHNA and CDR2 SNTAGT come from the germline V gene. The CDR3 coding sequence is TGTGCCAGCAGTGTCTCGCCTAGCGGTGTCAATGAGCAGTTCTTC. As protein: CASSVSPSGVNEQFF.

This clone was detected only a few times. The V and J genes are TRBV14 and TRBJ2-3; possibly TRBD2 for D (6 bases). The V gene lost 1 base and the J gene lost 6 bases, with 20 bases spanning the gap. The CDR3 extends over 17 amino acids. Germline CDR1 SGHDN, CDR2 FVKESK. DNA of the CDR3: TGTGCCAGCAGCCAAGTTAAGTTCGGGAGAGACTGGGATACGCAGTATTTT. Amino acid sequence: CASSQVKFGRDWDTQYF.

CDR3 region: CASSRPKGQGIHEQYF. In nucleotides, the CDR3 is TGTGCCAGCAGTAGACCTAAGGGACAGGGTATACACGAGCAGTACTTC. The chain links TRBV27 to TRBJ2-7, with 9 positions matching TRBD1. Germline CDR1 MNHEY, CDR2 SMNVEV (reference sequence). The CDR3 is made up of 16 amino acids. V dropped 5 bases and J dropped 5; count of bases not matched to a gene: 13.

V gene TRBV28 combines with J gene TRBJ1-1; 9 bases map to TRBD1. The CDR3 is 17 amino acids. Unmatched junction bases numbered 11, after V lost 6 bases and J lost 0 bases. The germline CDR1 and CDR2 sequences are MDHEN and SYDVKM. CDR3 nucleotide sequence: TGTGCCAGCAGGGGGGACAGGGCGGGTATCATGAACACTGAAGCTTTCTTT. The encoded protein is CASRGDRAGIMNTEAFF.

The CDR3 DNA follows: TGTGCCAGCAGCGTAGGGAGTTGGCGTGAGACCCAGTACTTC. The encoded protein is CASSVGSWRETQYF. This chain links TRBV9 with TRBJ2-5; D is uncertain. CDR3 length equals 14 residues. The germline CDR1 and CDR2 sequences are SGDLS and YYNGEE. V was trimmed by 0 bases and J by 5 bases, leaving 11 bases between them.

The V call is TRBV11-2, the J call TRBJ1-2; 7 bases fit TRBD1. The CDR3 has 16 residues. V lost 1 base and J lost 4; bases outside the gene matches: 9. The germline V gene has CDR1 SGHAT and CDR2 FQNNGV. The CDR3 bases are TGTGCCAGCAGCTTAGTAAAGGGGGCTGCGGTCTATGGCTACACCTTC. The encoded protein is CASSLVKGAAVYGYTF. Full variable domain (missing parts from reference TRBV11-2 and TRBJ1-2): EAGVAQSPRYKIIEKRQSVAFWCNPISGHATLYWYQQILGQGPKLLIQFQNNGVVDDSQLPKDRFSAERLKGVDSTLKIQPAKLEDSAVYLCASSLVKGAAVYGYTFGSGTRLTVV.

In this sample, this clone turned up many times. The chain uses TRBV7-9 and TRBJ1-2; D is unclear. Germline CDR1 reads SEHNR; CDR2 reads FQNEAQ (reference sequence). V shed 4 bases and J shed 4 bases, with 7 bases lying between them. The CDR3 is made up of 12 amino acids. CDR3 sequence (DNA): TGTGCCAGCAGCTCAGAAGTCTATGGCTACACCTTC. This translates into CASSSEVYGYTF.

This chain links TRBV12-5 with TRBJ1-2; 11 bases match TRBD1. The CDR3 is 15 amino acids. V dropped 5 bases and J dropped 10; count of bases not matched to a gene: 12. Germline V lookup: CDR1 LGHNT, CDR2 FRNRAP. DNA for the CDR3: TGTGCTAGTGGTACCGAGCCCGGGACAGGGGGTGTCTACACCTTC. Residues: CASGTEPGTGGVYTF. The full variable domain, its missing parts supplied by reference TRBV12-5 and TRBJ1-2, is DARVTQTPRHKVTEMGQEVTMRCQPILGHNTVFWYRQTMMQGLELLAYFRNRAPLDDSGMPKDRFSAEMPDATLATLKIQPSEPRDSAVYFCASGTEPGTGGVYTFGSGTRLTVV.

CDR3 DNA sequence: TGTGCCAGCAGCCCGGGACAGGGAGGTGGCTACACCTTC. As protein: CASSPGQGGGYTF. The chain couples TRBV5-4 to TRBJ1-2; 9 bases map to TRBD1. In germline, CDR1 is SGHNT, CDR2 YYREEE (reference sequence). The V gene end was trimmed by 4 bases and the J gene end by 7 bases; junction bases not matched to a gene: 5. The CDR3 has 13 amino acids.

The chain joins TRBV7-9 to TRBJ1-2; unclear D gene. The V end lost 3 bases, the J end lost 8 bases, and 13 bases lay between the germline ends. The length of the CDR3 is 13 residues. Germline loops: CDR1 SEHNR, CDR2 FQNEAQ (reference sequence). The CDR3 spells CASSFSSQRGYTF. The CDR3 bases are TGTGCCAGCAGCTTTTCCTCACAACGGGGCTACACCTTC.

The chain employs TRBV6-5 and TRBJ1-4; 7 bases match TRBD1. Germline V gene data show CDR1 as MNHEY and CDR2 as SVGAGI. Trimming removed 6 bases from V and 4 bases from J; junction bases left unmatched: 8. The CDR3 spans 15 residues. In nucleotides, the CDR3 is TGTGCCAGCAGACCTTCGACAGGGAATAATGAAAAACTGTTTTTT. Its translation is CASRPSTGNNEKLFF.

This sequence joins TRBV4-3 and TRBJ1-4; D not certain. Germline CDR1 and CDR2: LGHNA and YSLEER. The V gene lost 1 base and the J gene lost 12 bases, with 12 bases spanning the gap. The CDR3 length is 13 residues. In DNA form, the CDR3 reads TGCGCCAGCAGCCAAGCATTTGGCGGGGAACTGTTTTTT. This sequence encodes CASSQAFGGELFF.

This rearrangement joins TRBV25-1 to TRBJ1-5; D remains ambiguous. V was pared by 7 bases and J by 3 bases, with 1 base between. This CDR3 comprises 10 residues. Germline CDR1 and CDR2: MGHDK and SYGVNS. CDR3 in DNA: TGTGCCAGCATCAATCAGCCCCAGCATTTT. This sequence encodes CASINQPQHF.

This rearrangement joins TRBV29-1 to TRBJ2-5, with TRBD1 matching over 8 bases. CDR1 is SQVTM and CDR2 is ANQGSEA in the germline V gene. The junction had 8 bases not matched to a gene; V was cut back by 1 base and J by 4 bases. The CDR3 runs 15 residues. DNA for the CDR3: TGCAGCGTTGAAGCCCAGGGGGCGATGGGAGAGACCCAGTACTTC. This codes for CSVEAQGAMGETQYF.

The DNA of the CDR3 is TGTGCCAGCAGTGTTGAGAAGTCAACTAATGAAAAACTGTTTTTT. This codes for CASSVEKSTNEKLFF. This sequence joins TRBV2 and TRBJ1-4; D unclear. The CDR3 length is 15 residues. Trimming removed 4 bases from V and 0 bases from J, with 9 bases in between. Germline CDR1 is SNHLY and CDR2 is FYNNEI.

V gene TRBV28 combines with J gene TRBJ1-1; no clear D. Trimming took 6 bases from V and 1 from J, leaving 15 bases between them. The V gene's germline CDR1 is MDHEN and CDR2 SYDVKM. The CDR3 spans 15 residues. This CDR3 is CASSPLLEGNTEAFF. Here the CDR3 DNA reads TGTGCCAGCAGCCCACTCCTAGAAGGGAACACTGAAGCTTTCTTT.

This rearrangement joins TRBV5-6 to TRBJ1-2, with 11 bases identical to TRBD1. The CDR3 runs to 16 residues. V was pared by 4 bases and J by 4 bases, with 9 bases of the junction left unmatched. The germline V gene has CDR1 SGHDT and CDR2 YYEEEE. CDR3 sequence reads: CASSRTGTGGSYGYTF. In DNA, the CDR3 is TGTGCCAGCAGCAGAACCGGGACAGGGGGGAGCTATGGCTACACCTTC.

The chain is built from TRBV6-5 and TRBJ2-5, with D possibly TRBD1 on 6 matching bases. Germline CDR1 reads MNHEY; CDR2 reads SVGAGI. Trimming took off 5 bases at V and 1 base at J, with 11 bases between the two ends. This CDR3 has 14 residues. In DNA form, the CDR3 reads TGTGCCAGCAGTACAGGGCCCCCCCAAGAGACCCAGTACTTC. Protein product: CASSTGPPQETQYF.

A single count supports this clone. The chain employs TRBV7-9 and TRBJ2-1, with D possibly called TRBD1 or TRBD2 (6 bases each). The CDR3 contains 14 residues. The germline gives CDR1 SEHNR, CDR2 FQNEAQ (reference sequence). V was trimmed by 7 bases and J by 8 bases, leaving 18 bases between them. The CDR3 here is CASIQGLPGDEQFF. The DNA of the CDR3 is TGTGCCAGCATTCAGGGGCTTCCGGGGGATGAGCAGTTCTTC.

This clone has only one observation. The CDR3 region is CASSHRGTGEKLFF. Written as DNA, the CDR3 is TGCGCCAGCAGCCATAGGGGAACAGGTGAAAAACTGTTTTTT. V gene TRBV4-3 combines with J gene TRBJ1-4; maybe TRBD1 (5 bases). The germline gives CDR1 LGHNA, CDR2 YSLEER. This CDR3 region has 14 residues. Trimming shortened V by 3 bases and J by 7 bases, and 12 bases separated the two germline ends.

The chain joins TRBV19 to TRBJ2-1; 11 bases align to TRBD2. The CDR3 totals 15 residues. Germline CDR1 and CDR2: LNHDA and SQIVND (reference sequence). V lost 3 bases and J lost 8; bases outside the gene matches: 6. DNA for the CDR3: TGTGCCAGTAGTATTCCCTTAGCGGGGGGGGATGAGCAGTTCTTC. Its protein product is CASSIPLAGGDEQFF.

J is TRBJ1-4 and V is TRBV19; 7 bases map to TRBD1. The CDR3 sequence is 13 residues long. Germline trimming cut 5 bases from V and 8 bases from J; bases unmatched to any gene: 5. CDR1 and CDR2 (germline): LNHDA, SQIVND (reference sequence). The CDR3 nucleotides are TGTGCCAGTAGTCGCAGGGGGTTAGAAAAACTGTTTTTT. It is translated as CASSRRGLEKLFF.

CDR3 loop: CASKTSATETQYF. CDR3 bases: TGTGCCAGTAAGACTAGCGCAACGGAGACCCAGTACTTC. The chain combines TRBV19 with TRBJ2-5, with 8 bases lining up with TRBD2. In germline, CDR1 is LNHDA, CDR2 SQIVND (reference sequence). This CDR3 has 13 residues. The V segment lost 7 bases and the J segment 5 bases; nucleotides outside the gene matches: 6.

The chain is built from TRBV27 and TRBJ2-2; the D gene is possibly TRBD1 (6 bases). The CDR3 length is 14 residues. Trimming stripped 4 bases from V and 6 bases from J, with 12 bases between. Germline V lookup: CDR1 MNHEY, CDR2 SMNVEV (reference sequence). The CDR3 is CASSYRAGAGELFF. CDR3 coding DNA: TGTGCCAGCAGTTACCGGGCAGGGGCCGGGGAGCTGTTTTTT.

This chain uses TRBV12-3 or TRBV12-4 with TRBJ1-2; TRBD1 matches 8 bases. The CDR3 has 13 residues. V was clipped by 6 bases and J by 6 bases; unmatched bases: 6. CDR3 sequence reads: CASRGQGFDGYTF. The CDR3 nucleotides read TGTGCCAGCAGAGGACAGGGTTTCGATGGCTACACCTTC.

The chain links TRBV5-5 to TRBJ1-2; a possible D gene is TRBD1 (5 bases). CDR1 and CDR2 (germline): SGHKS, YYEKEE (reference sequence). Trimming cost V 4 bases and J 4 bases, with 11 bases left between them. This CDR3 region has 13 residues. This CDR3 reads CASSPAGPYGYTF. DNA of the CDR3: TGTGCCAGCAGCCCTGCGGGGCCCTATGGCTACACCTTC.